The sequence of this TCR beta chain was determined in a study of shared clonotypes between healthy human individuals. Trimming shortened V by 10 bases and J by 7 bases, and 11 bases separated the two germline ends. This CDR3 comprises 11 residues. CDR1 and CDR2 from the germline V gene are MNHEY and SMNVEV (reference sequence). CD8 cells regarded as naive lacked CD45RO, were positively chosen for CCR7, and omitted terminally differentiated effector memory CD45RA+ cells. Only in-frame clones appear in the TCRdb table, and some are missing; sequencing was by immunoSEQ multiplex PCR. The sample lists about 2,100,000 clones, approximately 94% seen once, with around 1.7% in the top ten.

The sample consisted of naive CD8+ T cells from PBMCs. This receptor was obtained from a man between 18 and 29 years old in good health. Some clones in this sample may be carry-over from other donors' samples. The chain is built from TRBV27 and TRBJ2-1, with D maybe TRBD2 (6 bases). CDR3 nucleotide sequence: TGTGCCACAGCCCGGGGGAATGAGCAGTTCTTC. Its protein product is CATARGNEQFF.